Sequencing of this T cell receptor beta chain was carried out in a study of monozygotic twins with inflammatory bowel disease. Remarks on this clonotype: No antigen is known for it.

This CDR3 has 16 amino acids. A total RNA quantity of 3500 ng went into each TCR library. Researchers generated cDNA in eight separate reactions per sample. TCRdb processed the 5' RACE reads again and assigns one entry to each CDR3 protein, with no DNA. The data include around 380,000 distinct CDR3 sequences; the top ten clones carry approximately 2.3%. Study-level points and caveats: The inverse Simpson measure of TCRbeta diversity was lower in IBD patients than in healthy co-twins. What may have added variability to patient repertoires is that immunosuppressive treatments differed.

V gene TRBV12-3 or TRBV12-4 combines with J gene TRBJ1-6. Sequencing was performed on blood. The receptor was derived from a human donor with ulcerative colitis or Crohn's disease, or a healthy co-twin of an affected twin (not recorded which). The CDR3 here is CASSLGQRDGNSPLHF.